The clone carrying this T cell receptor (beta chain) was detected ten times or more. Germline and junction disagree at one end, which may indicate a read error. The record originates from a study of blood T cells in healthy people across ages. Through a sample-barcoded 5' primer and a J-beta primer mix, a second PCR was run for roughly 7 to 12 cycles. TCRdb reprocessed the 5' RACE reads with MiXCR, giving one entry per CDR3 protein. Of approximately 2,000,000 distinct CDR3 sequences in the sample, about 39% were seen once. This CDR3 region has 13 residues. Germline-derived CDR1 and CDR2 are SGHRS and YFSETQ.

The chain carries TRBV5-1 and TRBJ1-2; TRBD1 matches at 7 bases. The receptor's source is a human donor in good health. Sequencing was performed on blood. The CDR3 here is CASSLTGDYGYTF. DNA of the CDR3: TGTGCCAGCAGCTTAACAGGGGACTATGGCTACACCTTC.